A single T cell receptor beta chain is shown here with its context. The antigen remains unidentified. Repertoires were generated with immunoSEQ multiplex PCR, while TCRdb's copy carries only in-frame clones and drops some. The table has fewer than 90,000 clones, around nine tenths seen once. The data are from a study of T cell responses to AZD1222 COVID-19 vaccine. Study-wide findings and caveats: The study found Spike-specific TCR breadth and depth rose after two AZD1222 doses. Nearly half of the spike-specific TCRs reportedly recognize variant regions that carry no mutations. Sampling that yielded the repertoires occurred only after the peak T cell response.

CDR1 is MDHEN and CDR2 is SYDVKM in the germline V gene. The CDR3 is 12 residues long. Sequenced here: peripheral blood, sampled 28 days after the second AZD1222 dose. V gene TRBV28 combines with J gene TRBJ2-7; perhaps D is TRBD1 or TRBD2 (6 bases each). The clonotype originates from an adult who received the AZD1222 COVID-19 vaccine. CDR3 sequence (DNA): TGTGTTGTTGGAGGGGGCTCCTACGAGCAGTACTTC. This sequence encodes CVVGGGSYEQYF.